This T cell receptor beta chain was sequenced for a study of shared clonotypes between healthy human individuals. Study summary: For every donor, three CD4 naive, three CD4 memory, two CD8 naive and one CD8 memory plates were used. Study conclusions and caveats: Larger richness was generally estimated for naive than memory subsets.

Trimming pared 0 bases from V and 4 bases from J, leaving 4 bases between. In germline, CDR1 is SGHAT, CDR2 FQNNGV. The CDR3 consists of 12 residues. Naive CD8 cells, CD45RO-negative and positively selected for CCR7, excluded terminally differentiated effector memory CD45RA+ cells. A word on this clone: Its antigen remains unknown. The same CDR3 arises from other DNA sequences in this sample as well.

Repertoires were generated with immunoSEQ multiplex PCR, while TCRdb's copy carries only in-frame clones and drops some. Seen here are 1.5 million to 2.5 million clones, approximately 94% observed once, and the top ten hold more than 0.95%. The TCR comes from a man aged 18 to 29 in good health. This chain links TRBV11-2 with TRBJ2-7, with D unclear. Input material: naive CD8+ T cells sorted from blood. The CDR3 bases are TGTGCCAGCAGCTTAGATCCTTACGAGCAGTACTTC. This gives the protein CASSLDPYEQYF.